These 18 T cell receptor beta chains were all obtained from the same sample, sequenced in a study of T cell repertoires in cytomegalovirus infection. Which antigens these TCRs recognize remains unknown. Using its own MiXCR run on the reads, TCRdb lists one record per CDR3 protein. The table has fewer than 950,000 distinct CDR3 sequences, less than 35% seen once. The sequences come from cultured CD8+ T cells from PBMCs, collected from culture after CMV antigen stimulation. These receptors all stem from a human donor in good health (CMV status not recorded). Some clones in this sample may be carry-over from other donors' samples.

The rearrangement links TRBV7-2 to TRBJ2-3, with TRBD1 matching 9 bases. V was pared by 5 bases and J by 4 bases, with 7 bases of the junction left unmatched. The CDR3 spans 15 residues. Germline V gene lookup returns CDR1 SGHTA and CDR2 FQGNSA. CDR3 region: CASSPTGGGSDTQYF. The DNA for the CDR3 is TGTGCCAGCAGCCCTACAGGGGGCGGGTCAGATACGCAGTATTTT.

The table lists this clonotype with a few counts. The rearrangement uses TRBV6-1 and TRBJ1-5; 9 bases align to TRBD1. Losses at the gene ends were 6 bases for V and 3 bases for J; bases not matched to a gene: 9. From germline, CDR1 is MNHNS and CDR2 SASEGT. The CDR3 contains 16 residues. CDR3 sequence: CASSQGGQGINQPQHF. In DNA form, the CDR3 reads TGTGCCAGCAGCCAGGGTGGACAGGGGATCAATCAGCCCCAGCATTTT.

The V gene is TRBV5-6, the J gene TRBJ1-1; no firm D call. There are 16 residues in the CDR3. V was shortened by 4 bases and J by 6 bases, with 22 bases between the two germline ends. CDR1 is SGHDT, CDR2 YYEEEE, per germline. CDR3 in amino acids: CASSQTSWAVFAEAFF. CDR3 nucleotides: TGTGCCAGCAGCCAAACGTCCTGGGCGGTTTTCGCTGAAGCTTTCTTT.

The gene calls are TRBV5-4 and TRBJ2-3, with 9 bases identical to TRBD1. The germline V gene has CDR1 SGHNT and CDR2 YYREEE (reference sequence). Germline trimming cut 3 bases from V and 2 bases from J; bases unmatched to any gene: 4. This CDR3 is built from 15 residues. The DNA for the CDR3 is TGTGCCAGCAGCTACAGGGGGCGAGACACAGATACGCAGTATTTT. It encodes CASSYRGRDTDTQYF.

This clonotype was seen a single time. The chain couples TRBV5-8 to TRBJ2-3; TRBD2 might be the D (6 bases). This CDR3 has 16 amino acids. Trimming left V 7 bases short and J 6 bases short, with 24 bases between. From germline, CDR1 is SGHTS and CDR2 YDEGEE. The CDR3 reads CASLGGVRPLIDTQYF. The CDR3 coding sequence is TGTGCCAGCTTGGGGGGAGTTCGGCCTTTAATCGATACGCAGTATTTT.

This clonotype was picked up a small number of times. The chain recombines TRBV6-1 with TRBJ2-7; D perhaps matches TRBD1 (5 bases). Germline loops: CDR1 MNHNS, CDR2 SASEGT. V was cut by 6 bases and J by 0 bases, with 12 bases left in between. CDR3 length equals 14 residues. Here the CDR3 DNA reads TGTGCCAGCAGCGAGCAGGGTTTCTCCTACGAGCAGTACGTC. Its translation: CASSEQGFSYEQYV.

A few counts support this clonotype. CDR3 in amino acids: CSACEVATQETQYF. The CDR3, as DNA: TGCAGTGCTTGCGAGGTCGCCACCCAAGAGACCCAGTACTTC. V usage is TRBV20-1 and J usage is TRBJ2-5; D not certain. Trimming took off 5 bases at V and 1 base at J, with 14 bases between the two ends. CDR1 DFQATT and CDR2 SNEGSKA come from the germline V gene (reference sequence). The CDR3 spans 14 residues.

This clonotype was recorded a few times. The chain carries TRBV9 and TRBJ2-1, with D perhaps being TRBD1 or TRBD2 (6 bases each). Germline V CDR1 and CDR2: SGDLS, YYNGEE. Trimming took off 0 bases at V and 3 bases at J, with 10 bases between the two ends. CDR3 size: 15 residues. The CDR3 DNA reads as TGTGCCAGCAGCGTAGCGGGGGCGATCTACAATGAGCAGTTCTTC. It specifies CASSVAGAIYNEQFF.

The rearrangement uses TRBV7-6 and TRBJ1-3; TRBD1 matches 7 bases. J gave up 3 bases and V 4 bases, and 6 bases lay outside the gene matches. The germline V gene encodes CDR1 SGHVS and CDR2 FNYEAQ. The CDR3 has 15 amino acids. In DNA form, the CDR3 reads TGTGCCAGCAGCTCCGGGACAGACAATGGAAACACCATATATTTT. It codes for CASSSGTDNGNTIYF.

This chain links TRBV6-1 with TRBJ2-3; maybe TRBD2 (7 bases). This CDR3 comprises 17 residues. The V end was cut by 1 base, the J end by 1 base, with 15 bases between. Germline CDR1 reads MNHNS; CDR2 reads SASEGT. The CDR3 DNA reads TGTGCCAGCAGTGAAGATCCGGGGGGCACAGGCACAGATACGCAGTATTTT. This gives the protein CASSEDPGGTGTDTQYF.

The rearrangement links TRBV4-1 to TRBJ1-1; no clear D gene. V dropped 0 bases and J dropped 5 bases, with 13 bases sitting between them. In germline, CDR1 is MGHRA, CDR2 YSYEKL. The length of the CDR3 is 15 residues. The CDR3 loop is CASSQDRGSWTEAFF. The CDR3 nucleotides read TGCGCCAGCAGCCAAGATCGCGGGAGTTGGACTGAAGCTTTCTTT.

This clonotype was observed once. The chain links TRBV19 to TRBJ1-6, with a possible D match to TRBD1 (5 bases). V dropped 6 bases and J dropped 3 bases, with 15 bases sitting between them. The germline V gene has CDR1 LNHDA and CDR2 SQIVND (reference sequence). This CDR3 has 16 amino acids. As DNA, the CDR3 is TGTGCCAGTAGCCTGGGGACGGGGGGCTATAATTCACCCCTCCACTTT. Amino acids: CASSLGTGGYNSPLHF.

This clonotype was seen many times. V is TRBV7-2 and J is TRBJ2-7; TRBD1 might be the D (6 bases). Germline values: CDR1 SGHTA, CDR2 FQGNSA. V was clipped by 0 bases and J by 1 base, with 7 bases between them. The CDR3 contains 14 residues. The chain's CDR3 is CASSLAGGSYEQYV. CDR3 coding DNA: TGTGCCAGCAGCTTAGCAGGGGGATCCTACGAGCAGTACGTC.

This chain links TRBV29-1 with TRBJ1-6, with a tentative D call TRBD1 (6 bases). The germline V and J ends were trimmed by 0 bases and 10 bases, with 16 bases remaining between them. The CDR3 loop spans 15 amino acids. Germline lookup yields CDR1 SQVTM and CDR2 ANQGSEA. CDR3 region: CSVEDYRVFPSPLHF. The CDR3 bases are TGCAGCGTTGAAGATTACAGGGTCTTTCCCTCACCCCTCCACTTT.

This sequence joins TRBV3-1 and TRBJ2-2; D possibly matches TRBD1 or TRBD2 (7 bases each). The germline gives CDR1 LGHDT, CDR2 YNNKEL (reference sequence). This CDR3 contains 15 residues. V gave up 8 bases and J gave up 2 bases, with 15 bases separating them. CDR3 sequence reads: CASEGEGANTGELFF. CDR3 DNA: TGTGCCAGCGAGGGGGAGGGGGCAAACACCGGGGAGCTGTTTTTT.

This clonotype was counted only a few times. The rearrangement uses TRBV6-2 or TRBV6-3 and TRBJ2-3; the match to TRBD2 covers 13 bases. Per germline, CDR1 MNHEY and CDR2 SVGEGT. V gave up 10 bases and J gave up 7 bases; unmatched junction bases: 11. The CDR3 is 15 residues long. The chain's CDR3 is CATSLAGGSGNTQYF. CDR3 in DNA: TGTGCCACCTCACTAGCGGGGGGGTCCGGGAATACGCAGTATTTT.

This chain joins TRBV29-1 and TRBJ1-2; a possible D gene is TRBD1 (5 bases). From germline, CDR1 is SQVTM and CDR2 ANQGSEA. The CDR3 runs to 15 residues. With 0 bases removed from V and 4 bases from J, the gap between germline ends came to 15 bases. CDR3 sequence reads: CSVEDRRDGSYGYTF. Here the CDR3 DNA reads TGCAGCGTTGAAGATCGACGGGACGGTTCCTATGGCTACACCTTC.

This clonotype is a singleton in its sample. A much larger clonotype is one base distant, so this may be a read error. Here the CDR3 reads CASSFFYNEQFF. CDR3 sequence (DNA): TGTGCCAGCAGCTTTTTTTACAATGAGCAGTTCTTC. The J gene is TRBJ2-1, the V gene TRBV5-4; no firm D call. Germline V gene data show CDR1 as SGHNT and CDR2 as YYREEE (reference sequence). The CDR3 has 12 residues. Trimming shortened V by 2 bases and J by 4 bases, and 4 bases separated the two germline ends. Variable domain in full (rest from reference TRBV5-4 and TRBJ2-1): ETGVTQSPTHLIKTRGQQVTLRCSSQSGHNTVSWYQQALGQGPQFIFQYYREEENGRGNFPPRFSGLQFPNYSSELNVNALELDDSALYLCASSFFYNEQFFGPGTRLTVL.